Listed here are 17 T cell receptor beta chains from one sample, sequenced in a study of prognosis after radiotherapy for stage I lung cancer. The study amplified the TCR beta CDR3 region from genomic DNA. This amplification was carried out by two rounds of multiplex PCR. Each TRBV and TRBJ gene had its own primer in the first PCR round. MiXCR, run by TCRdb on the multiplex PCR reads, gives a single entry per CDR3 protein. The sample includes 20,000 to 30,000 distinct CDR3 sequences, about two fifths of them seen just once. The sequences come from PBMCs, collected before or after stereotactic body radiation therapy (not recorded which). Source of these receptors: a donor over 45 with non-small cell lung cancer.

This clonotype was observed many times. The chain joins TRBV19 to TRBJ1-3; D perhaps matches TRBD1 (5 bases). The CDR3 has 14 amino acids. V dropped 6 bases and J dropped 2 bases, with 11 bases sitting between them. CDR1 is LNHDA and CDR2 is SQIVND in the germline V gene (reference sequence). CDR3 coding DNA: TGTGCCAGTAGGCGCCAGGGTACTGGAAACACCATATATTTT. This codes for CASRRQGTGNTIYF.

This chain connects TRBV11-2 to TRBJ1-2, with a weak D call TRBD1 (6 bases). The V gene's germline CDR1 is SGHAT and CDR2 FQNNGV. The length of the CDR3 is 15 residues. V was clipped by 4 bases and J by 4 bases, with 16 bases between them. The CDR3 loop reads CASSSGTFSTYGYTF. The DNA for the CDR3 is TGTGCCAGCAGCTCCGGGACATTTAGCACCTATGGCTACACCTTC.

There are many counts of this clonotype. The gene calls are TRBV2 and TRBJ2-7; 7 bases match TRBD2. The CDR3 consists of 12 residues. From germline, CDR1 is SNHLY and CDR2 FYNNEI. Trimming removed 9 bases from V and 4 bases from J; junction bases left unmatched: 6. This chain's CDR3 is CASRSSGYEQYF. Here the CDR3 DNA reads TGTGCCAGTAGGTCTAGCGGATACGAGCAGTACTTC.

This clonotype was counted ten times or more. This rearrangement joins TRBV9 to TRBJ2-1, with 9 bases lining up with TRBD2. This CDR3 contains 15 residues. Trimming at V came to 6 bases and at J to 4 bases, leaving 8 bases not matched to a gene. The germline CDR1 and CDR2 sequences are SGDLS and YYNGEE. In nucleotides, the CDR3 is TGTGCCAGCACCCCGGCTAGCGGGACTTACAATGAGCAGTTCTTC. Protein sequence: CASTPASGTYNEQFF.

This clonotype was seen repeatedly, ten times or more. The chain recombines TRBV10-3 with TRBJ2-7; D uncertain. V lost 10 bases and J lost 1, with 20 bases in between. This CDR3 has 15 residues. The germline CDR1 and CDR2 sequences are ENHRY and SYGVKD. The CDR3 DNA sequence: TGTGCCACTGGCGTGATTGATTTTGTATCCTACGAGCAGTACTTC. Its protein product is CATGVIDFVSYEQYF.

This clonotype qualifies as large. The chain joins TRBV29-1 to TRBJ2-7; D might be TRBD1 (6 bases). CDR1 SQVTM and CDR2 ANQGSEA come from the germline V gene. The CDR3 is 12 residues long. The V end was cut by 4 bases, the J end by 3 bases, with 10 bases between. The DNA of the CDR3 is TGCAGCGTTGGGCAACAGGGCTACGAGCAGTACTTC. Protein sequence: CSVGQQGYEQYF.

As regards this clonotype: A far larger clone lies a single base away; this is likely a read error. The J gene is TRBJ1-2, the V gene TRBV6-4; maybe TRBD1 (5 bases). The CDR3 has 18 amino acids. In germline, CDR1 is MRHNA, CDR2 SNTAGT. The CDR3 region has the DNA TGTGCCAGCAGTTACTCCCGGGACTCCGGGGAGGCGAGGGTTGGCTACACCTTC. The encoded protein is CASSYSRDSGEARVGYTF.

This clonotype was detected ten times or more. V gene TRBV29-1 combines with J gene TRBJ1-2; maybe TRBD1 (6 bases). CDR1 is SQVTM, CDR2 ANQGSEA, per germline. The CDR3 loop spans 15 amino acids. V was shortened by 5 bases and J by 3 bases, with 19 bases between the two germline ends. The CDR3 loop is CSVLAGDSGDYGYTF. The CDR3 DNA is TGCAGCGTTCTAGCAGGGGACTCGGGGGACTATGGCTACACCTTC.

As to this clonotype: A much more abundant neighbour one base away suggests this may be a read error. The chain employs TRBV5-6 and TRBJ2-3, with 8 bases matching TRBD1. In germline, CDR1 is SGHDT, CDR2 YYEEEE. The CDR3 sequence is 18 residues long. V lost 1 base to trimming and J lost 3 bases; unmatched junction nucleotides: 13. The CDR3 loop reads CASSLRGQDRVQTDTQYF. The CDR3, as DNA: TGTGCCAGCAGCTTGAGGGGACAGGATAGAGTTCAGACAGATACGCAGTATTTT.

This clonotype was seen at least ten times. This chain joins TRBV28 and TRBJ2-3; maybe TRBD1 (5 bases). Germline assignment: CDR1 MDHEN and CDR2 SYDVKM. V was pared by 6 bases and J by 13 bases, with 17 bases between. The CDR3 is 12 amino acids. The CDR3 reads CASSPVGQGEYF. The CDR3 nucleotides are TGTGCCAGCAGCCCCGTCGGGCAAGGGGAGTATTTT.

As to this clonotype: A single base is all that separates this from a far larger clone, so a read error is likely. This sequence joins TRBV7-2 and TRBJ2-1, with 8 bases lining up with TRBD2. Germline V CDR1 and CDR2: SGHTA, FQGNSA. This CDR3 region has 15 residues. The CDR3 bases are TGTTCCAGCAGCCTCACAGCGGGAGTATACAATGAGCAGTTCTTC. This codes for CSSSLTAGVYNEQFF.

There are many counts of this clonotype. The V and J genes are TRBV7-3 and TRBJ2-1; D may correspond to TRBD1 or TRBD2 (6 bases each). CDR3 size: 15 residues. Trimming pared 3 bases from V and 0 bases from J, leaving 9 bases between. In germline, CDR1 is SGHTA, CDR2 FQGTGA. As DNA, the CDR3 is TGTGCCAGCAGCTTGGGGGGCCGCTCCTACAATGAGCAGTTCTTC. Residues: CASSLGGRSYNEQFF.

Comment on this clonotype: With only one base between it and a far larger clone, this is likely a read error. This rearrangement joins TRBV6-5 to TRBJ2-7; the match to TRBD2 covers 12 bases. Trimming removed 5 bases from V and 2 bases from J; junction bases left unmatched: 7. The CDR3 length is 16 residues. Germline V gives CDR1 MNHEY, CDR2 SVGAGI. In nucleotides, the CDR3 is TGTGCCAGCAGTGTATGTGGACTAGCGGGGCCCTACGAGCAGTACTTC. It codes for CASSVCGLAGPYEQYF.

In this sample, this clonotype turned up many times. This chain connects TRBV6-6 to TRBJ2-5; a weak D match, TRBD2 (6 bases). Deletions cut 0 bases from V and 1 base from J, with 15 bases between. Germline V gene sequence: CDR1 MNHNY, CDR2 SVGAGI (reference sequence). CDR3 size: 17 residues. The DNA of the CDR3 is TGTGCCAGCAGTTACTCGAAGGGCTGGGGGGTCCAAGAGACCCAGTACTTC. Translation: CASSYSKGWGVQETQYF.

This clonotype appeared a few times. A much bigger clone sits one base away, suggesting this may be a read error. The chain recombines TRBV18 with TRBJ2-1, with D perhaps TRBD1 (6 bases). The CDR3 runs 12 residues. The V gene lost 7 bases and the J gene lost 6 bases, with 10 bases spanning the gap. In germline, CDR1 is KGHSH, CDR2 LQKENI. DNA for the CDR3: TGTGCCAGCTTCACCAGGGGCAATGAGCAGTTCTTC. It yields the protein CASFTRGNEQFF.

On this clonotype: A far larger clone is off by one base, so a read error is likely. The chain is built from TRBV2 and TRBJ2-5; the match to TRBD2 covers 7 bases. Germline V gene data show CDR1 as SNHLY and CDR2 as FYNNEI. The CDR3 spans 16 residues. Germline trimming cut 4 bases from V and 11 bases from J; bases unmatched to any gene: 19. CDR3 in amino acids: CASSGRGAGVYNEQYF. The CDR3, as DNA: TGTGCCAGCAGTGGAAGAGGTGCGGGAGTATACAATGAGCAGTACTTC.

The sample holds many counts of this clonotype. The V and J genes are TRBV7-9 and TRBJ2-2; maybe TRBD2 (6 bases). The germline V gene encodes CDR1 SEHNR and CDR2 FQNEAQ (reference sequence). V was trimmed by 1 base and J by 8 bases, leaving 14 bases between them. CDR3 size: 15 residues. DNA for the CDR3: TGTGCCAGCAGCTTAGAGTCAGATCTAGCGGGGGAGCTGTTTTTT. This encodes CASSLESDLAGELFF.